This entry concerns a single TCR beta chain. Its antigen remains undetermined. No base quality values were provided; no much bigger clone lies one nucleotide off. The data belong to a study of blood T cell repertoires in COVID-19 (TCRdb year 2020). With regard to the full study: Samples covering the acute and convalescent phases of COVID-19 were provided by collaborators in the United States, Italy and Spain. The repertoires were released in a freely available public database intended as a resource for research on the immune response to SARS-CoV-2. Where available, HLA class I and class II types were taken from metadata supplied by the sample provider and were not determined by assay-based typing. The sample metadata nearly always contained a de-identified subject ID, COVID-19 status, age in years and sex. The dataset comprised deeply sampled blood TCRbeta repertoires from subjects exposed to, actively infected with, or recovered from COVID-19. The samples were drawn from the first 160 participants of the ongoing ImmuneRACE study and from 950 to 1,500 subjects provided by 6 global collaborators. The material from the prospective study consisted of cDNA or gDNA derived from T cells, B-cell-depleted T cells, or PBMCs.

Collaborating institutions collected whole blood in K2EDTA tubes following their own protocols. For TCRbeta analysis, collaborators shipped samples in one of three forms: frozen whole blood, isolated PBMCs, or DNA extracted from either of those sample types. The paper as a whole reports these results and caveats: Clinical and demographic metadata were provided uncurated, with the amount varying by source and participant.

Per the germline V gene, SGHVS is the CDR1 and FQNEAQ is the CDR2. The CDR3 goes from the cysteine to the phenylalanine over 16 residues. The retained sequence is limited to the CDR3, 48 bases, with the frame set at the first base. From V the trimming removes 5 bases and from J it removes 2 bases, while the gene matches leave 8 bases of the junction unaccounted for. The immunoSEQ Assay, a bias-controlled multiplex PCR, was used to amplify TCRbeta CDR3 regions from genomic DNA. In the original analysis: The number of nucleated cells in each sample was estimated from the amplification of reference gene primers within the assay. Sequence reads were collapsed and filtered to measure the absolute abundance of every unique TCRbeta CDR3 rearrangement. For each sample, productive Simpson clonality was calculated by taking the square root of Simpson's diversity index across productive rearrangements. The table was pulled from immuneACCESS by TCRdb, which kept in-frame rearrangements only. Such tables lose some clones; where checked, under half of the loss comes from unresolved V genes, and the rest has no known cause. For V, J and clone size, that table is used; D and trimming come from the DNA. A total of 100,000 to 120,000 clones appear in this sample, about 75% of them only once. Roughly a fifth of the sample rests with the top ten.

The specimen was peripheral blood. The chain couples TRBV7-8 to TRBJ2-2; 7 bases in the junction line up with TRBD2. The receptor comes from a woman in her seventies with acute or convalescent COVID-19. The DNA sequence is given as TGTGCCAGCAGCCTACAGCGGGGTCCTAACACCGGGGAGCTGTTTTTT. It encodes CASSLQRGPNTGELFF.